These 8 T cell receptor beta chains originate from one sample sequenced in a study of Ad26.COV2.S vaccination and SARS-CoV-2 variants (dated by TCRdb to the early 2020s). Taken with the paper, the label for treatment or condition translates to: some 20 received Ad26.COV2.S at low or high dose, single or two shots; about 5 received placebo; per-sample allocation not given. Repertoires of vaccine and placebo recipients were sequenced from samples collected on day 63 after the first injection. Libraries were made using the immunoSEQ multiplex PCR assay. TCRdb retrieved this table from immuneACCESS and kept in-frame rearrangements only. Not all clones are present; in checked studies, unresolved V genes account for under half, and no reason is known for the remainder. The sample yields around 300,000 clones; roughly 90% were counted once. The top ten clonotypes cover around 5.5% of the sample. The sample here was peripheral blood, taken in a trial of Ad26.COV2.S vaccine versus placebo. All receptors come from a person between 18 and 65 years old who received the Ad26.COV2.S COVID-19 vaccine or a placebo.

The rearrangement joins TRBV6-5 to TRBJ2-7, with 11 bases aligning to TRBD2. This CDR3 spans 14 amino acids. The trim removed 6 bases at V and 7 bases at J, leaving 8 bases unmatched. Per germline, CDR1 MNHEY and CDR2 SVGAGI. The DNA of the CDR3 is TGTGCCAGCAGACGTAGCGGGAGGGCTGGGGAGCAGTACGTC. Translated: CASRRSGRAGEQYV.

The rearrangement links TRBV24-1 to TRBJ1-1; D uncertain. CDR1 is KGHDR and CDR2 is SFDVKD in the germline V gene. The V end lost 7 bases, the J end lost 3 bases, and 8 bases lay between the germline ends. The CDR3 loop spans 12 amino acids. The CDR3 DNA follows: TGTGCCACCAGATGGTGTGACACTGAAGCTTTCTTT. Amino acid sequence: CATRWCDTEAFF.

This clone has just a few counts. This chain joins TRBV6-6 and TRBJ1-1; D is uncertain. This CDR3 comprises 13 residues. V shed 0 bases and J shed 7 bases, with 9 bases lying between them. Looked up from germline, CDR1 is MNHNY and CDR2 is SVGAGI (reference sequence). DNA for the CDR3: TGTGCCAGCAGTTACTCCGTTTCGGGTGAAGCTTTCTTT. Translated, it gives CASSYSVSGEAFF.

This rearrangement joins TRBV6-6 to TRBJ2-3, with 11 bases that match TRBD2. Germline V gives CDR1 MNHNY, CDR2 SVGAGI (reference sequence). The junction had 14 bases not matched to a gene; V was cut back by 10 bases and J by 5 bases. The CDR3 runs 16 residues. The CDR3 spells CAIRIGIAGGRDTQYF. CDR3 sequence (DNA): TGTGCCATCAGAATCGGAATAGCGGGGGGGCGAGATACGCAGTATTTT.

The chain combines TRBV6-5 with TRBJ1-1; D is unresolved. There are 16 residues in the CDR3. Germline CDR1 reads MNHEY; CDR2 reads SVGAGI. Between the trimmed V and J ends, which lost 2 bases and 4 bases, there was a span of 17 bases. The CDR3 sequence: CASSYRNTLPSTEAFF. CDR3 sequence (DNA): TGTGCCAGCAGTTACCGTAATACTTTACCGAGCACTGAAGCTTTCTTT.

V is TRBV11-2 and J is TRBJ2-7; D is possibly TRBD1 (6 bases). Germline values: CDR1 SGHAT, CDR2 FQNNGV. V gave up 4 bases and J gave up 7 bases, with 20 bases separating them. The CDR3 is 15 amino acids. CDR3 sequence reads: CASSSLDRIIGEQYF. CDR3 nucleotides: TGTGCCAGCAGCTCCCTGGACAGAATAATCGGTGAGCAGTACTTC.

This chain's CDR3 is CASSSGTQNEKLFF. CDR3 DNA: TGTGCCAGCAGCTCCGGGACACAGAATGAAAAACTGTTTTTT. V and J are TRBV6-5 and TRBJ1-4; TRBD1 might be the D (6 bases). The germline CDR1 and CDR2 sequences are MNHEY and SVGAGI. The CDR3 totals 14 residues. V dropped 6 bases and J dropped 5 bases, with 13 bases sitting between them.

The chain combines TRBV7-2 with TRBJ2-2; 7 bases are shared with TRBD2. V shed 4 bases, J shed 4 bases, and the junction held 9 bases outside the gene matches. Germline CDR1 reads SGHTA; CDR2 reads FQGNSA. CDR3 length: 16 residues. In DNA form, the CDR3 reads TGTGCCAGCAGCTGGGCGTGGGCGGGAGTCACCGGGGAGCTGTTTTTT. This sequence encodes CASSWAWAGVTGELFF.